The rows below give T cell receptor beta chains drawn from one sample of a study of cytomegalovirus exposure and HLA in healthy donors. Assay: immunoSEQ multiplex PCR; the TCRdb copy retains only in-frame clones and omits some. The table records 150,000 to 200,000 clones, approximately 80% of them present only once. The sample consisted of PBMCs. These receptors all stem from a man aged 18 to 30 in good health and CMV-seropositive. Each CDR3 is given with its conserved first and last residue. D genes are given only for firm matches. The size entry is marked missing in some rows and otherwise reads once, few, many or a size class.

D,V,size,J,CDR3,DNA
TRBD2,TRBV7-2,.,TRBJ2-1,CASSPKGLAGGPLKAEQFF,TGTGCCAGCAGCCCAAAGGGACTAGCGGGGGGCCCCCTAAAGGCGGAGCAGTTCTTC
TRBD1,TRBV7-9,.,TRBJ1-4,CASSLSRGRNEKLFF,TGTGCCAGCAGCTTATCTAGGGGGCGTAATGAAAAACTGTTTTTT
TRBD1,TRBV2,.,TRBJ1-1,CASIKSISGTVDREAFF,TGTGCCAGCATAAAATCGATTTCCGGGACAGTAGACCGTGAAGCTTTCTTT
.,TRBV7-9,.,TRBJ1-4,CASSQDKSYEKLFF,TGTGCCAGCAGCCAGGACAAGAGTTATGAAAAACTGTTTTTT
TRBD1,TRBV29-1,.,TRBJ2-7,CSVTARQGYEQYF,TGCAGCGTTACTGCGAGACAGGGGTACGAGCAGTACTTC
TRBD2,TRBV2,.,TRBJ2-5,CAGTGGQETQYF,TGTGCTGGAACCGGGGGGCAAGAGACCCAGTACTTC
TRBD1,TRBV27,.,TRBJ1-2,CASSPGTGFGLINRGYTF,TGTGCCAGCAGTCCAGGGACAGGTTTTGGGTTAATTAATCGAGGCTACACCTTC
.,TRBV27,once,TRBJ2-1,CASSQDSQGFNEQFF,TGTGCCAGCAGCCAGGACTCCCAAGGCTTCAATGAGCAGTTCTTC
TRBD1,TRBV6-5,.,TRBJ1-5,CASRPGQYQPQHF,TGTGCCAGCAGACCGGGACAGTATCAGCCCCAGCATTTT
.,TRBV2,.,TRBJ2-5,CASRDLGTQYF,TGTGCCAGCAGAGACTTAGGGACCCAGTACTTC
.,TRBV29-1,.,TRBJ1-3,CSVAGTGGNTIYF,TGCAGCGTTGCGGGTACTGGTGGAAACACCATATATTTT
.,TRBV29-1,.,TRBJ2-2,CSVAGGGDTGELFF,TGCAGCGTTGCGGGAGGGGGCGACACCGGGGAGCTGTTTTTT
TRBD1,TRBV28,.,TRBJ2-2,CASGPATGGDGELFF,TGTGCCAGCGGGCCCGCGACAGGGGGGGACGGGGAGCTGTTTTTT
.,TRBV4-2,.,TRBJ2-5,CASSQVSVWGLQETQYF,TGTGCCAGCAGCCAAGTTTCGGTTTGGGGGCTCCAAGAGACCCAGTACTTC
TRBD2,TRBV30,.,TRBJ2-2,CAWSPRGGIGELFF,TGTGCCTGGAGTCCTCGCGGGGGGATCGGGGAGCTGTTTTTT
.,TRBV13,.,TRBJ1-4,CASSLKDGRNEKLFF,TGTGCCAGCAGCCTAAAGGACGGGAGAAATGAAAAACTGTTTTTT
TRBD2,TRBV5-1,.,TRBJ2-3,CASSVTSGSGDTQYF,TGCGCCAGCAGCGTGACTAGCGGGAGCGGGGATACGCAGTATTTT
TRBD1,TRBV4-3,few,TRBJ2-1,CASSPWAGGTAEQFF,TGCGCCAGCAGCCCTTGGGCAGGGGGTACGGCTGAGCAGTTCTTC
TRBD1,TRBV4-1,.,TRBJ1-5,CASSYDRVNQPQHF,TGCGCCAGCAGCTACGACAGGGTCAATCAGCCCCAGCATTTT
TRBD2,TRBV7-7,once,TRBJ2-1,CASSPTSGEGNEQFF,TGTGCCAGCAGCCCGACTAGCGGGGAGGGGAATGAGCAGTTCTTC
TRBD1,TRBV6-5,.,TRBJ2-7,CASRLKDRGWDEQYF,TGTGCCAGCAGGCTCAAGGACAGGGGTTGGGACGAGCAGTACTTC
.,TRBV30,.,TRBJ2-7,CAGVTGLGYEQYF,TGTGCCGGGGTTACAGGGTTGGGCTACGAGCAGTACTTC
TRBD1,TRBV19,few,TRBJ1-2,CASSSAGQGYGYTF,TGTGCCAGTAGTTCAGCCGGACAGGGCTATGGCTACACCTTC
TRBD1,TRBV19,once,TRBJ2-7,CASSTDREFNEQYF,TGTGCCAGTAGTACCGACAGGGAATTCAACGAGCAGTACTTC
.,TRBV4-3,.,TRBJ2-7,CASSQDRTYEQYF,TGCGCCAGCAGCCAAGACCGTACCTACGAGCAGTACTTC
.,TRBV19,.,TRBJ1-1,CASSIDVRGPEAFF,TGTGCCAGTAGTATAGACGTCAGGGGCCCTGAAGCTTTCTTT
.,TRBV28,few,TRBJ2-3,CASRSGTHTDTQYF,TGTGCCAGCAGGTCCGGGACTCACACAGATACGCAGTATTTT